This entry concerns a single T cell receptor beta chain. Antigen: not known. The junction shows a germline mismatch at one end, possibly a read error. This sample was taken from a study of cytomegalovirus exposure and HLA in healthy donors. Whole-study context: There were 300 to 400 genotyped donors. Of these, roughly 84% fell in the genetic ancestry cluster associated with self-reported Caucasian donors.

Germline CDR1 and CDR2: ENHRY and SYGVKD. CDR3 size: 15 residues. 13 Jbeta primers and 60 Vbeta primers were used for the PCR. TCRdb's copy holds only in-frame clones and misses some; the assay was immunoSEQ multiplex PCR. The sample carries about 140,000 clones, about 74% recorded once. Overall study findings and caveats: Later analysis associated a missense DCLRE1C variant with TCR beta V- and J-gene trimming. The likely origin of a cluster of highly shared sequence variants was a sequencing artifact.

The chain employs TRBV10-3 and TRBJ1-6; D gene uncertain. The source is a woman between 45 and 65 years old in good health and CMV-seronegative. Sequencing input: PBMCs. The CDR3 region is CAISGERSNNSPLHF. In nucleotides, the CDR3 is TGTGCCATCAGTGGAGAGCGCTCCAATAATTCACCCCTCCACTTT.